What follows are 19 T cell receptor beta chains derived from one specimen sequenced in a study of identical twins. TCRdb analysed the 5' RACE reads with MiXCR anew, one entry per CDR3 protein. The table records more than 400,000 distinct CDR3 sequences, over 12% of them present only once. The sample was also linked to a second study, of yellow fever vaccine responses in identical twins.

The sample comprised CD4+ T cells sorted from blood. The receptors here all came from a woman in her late teens or twenties in good health.

This clonotype was recorded at least ten times. The V and J genes are TRBV27 and TRBJ1-2; D unclear. Germline CDR1 is MNHEY and CDR2 is SMNVEV (reference sequence). The V end was cut by 5 bases, the J end by 3 bases, with 22 bases between. CDR3 length: 17 amino acids. CDR3 bases: TGTGCCAGCAGTCCTCGAACAGCCGGGCTTCCAGACTATGGCTACACCTTC. Its protein is CASSPRTAGLPDYGYTF.

CDR3 DNA: TGCGCCAGCAGCCCTAGCGGGGGTGGAGATACGCAGTATTTT. Translating it yields CASSPSGGGDTQYF. The chain joins TRBV5-1 to TRBJ2-3; 10 positions agree with TRBD2. J lost 5 bases, V lost 4 bases, and 4 bases had no gene match. This CDR3 contains 14 residues. Germline values: CDR1 SGHRS, CDR2 YFSETQ.

This clonotype was counted only a few times. V gene TRBV2 combines with J gene TRBJ2-3; 9 positions match TRBD2. CDR3 size: 15 residues. The trim removed 3 bases at V and 0 bases at J, leaving 1 base unmatched. Germline-derived CDR1 and CDR2 are SNHLY and FYNNEI. DNA for the CDR3: TGTGCCAGCAGTGACACTAGCGGGAGCACAGATACGCAGTATTTT. It specifies CASSDTSGSTDTQYF.

The genes are TRBV5-1 and TRBJ2-6; perhaps TRBD2 as D (6 bases). Germline-derived CDR1 and CDR2 are SGHRS and YFSETQ. V was clipped by 4 bases and J by 3 bases, with 20 bases between them. This CDR3 has 18 residues. CDR3 loop: CASSPEEGRVSGANVLTF. Here the CDR3 DNA reads TGCGCCAGCAGCCCAGAGGAGGGTCGAGTGAGTGGGGCCAACGTCCTGACTTTC.

CDR3 DNA sequence: TGCAGTGCTAGAGATAATAGGGGGCTGCACTATGGCTACACCTTC. Translated: CSARDNRGLHYGYTF. The genes are TRBV20-1 and TRBJ1-2; 7 positions match TRBD1. The germline V gene encodes CDR1 DFQATT and CDR2 SNEGSKA (reference sequence). Unmatched junction bases numbered 7, after V lost 0 bases and J lost 3 bases. The CDR3 loop spans 15 amino acids.

This clonotype occurred a few times. The V gene is TRBV3-1, the J gene TRBJ2-1; 9 bases are shared with TRBD2. Germline V gene lookup returns CDR1 LGHDT and CDR2 YNNKEL (reference sequence). With V trimmed by 1 base and J by 1 base, 5 bases remained unmatched. This CDR3 comprises 17 residues. The CDR3 is CASSQVASGKSYNEQFF. As DNA, the CDR3 is TGTGCCAGCAGCCAAGTTGCTAGCGGGAAATCCTACAATGAGCAGTTCTTC.

This clonotype appeared a few times. The chain recombines TRBV5-6 with TRBJ2-1, with 10 bases lining up with TRBD2. After removal of 2 bases from V and 12 bases from J, the junction contained 11 bases not matched to a gene. The CDR3 has 15 amino acids. In germline, CDR1 is SGHDT, CDR2 YYEEEE. The CDR3 region has the DNA TGTGCCAGCAGCTTAGTCGCTAGCGGGAGAGGTTGGCAGTTCTTC. Its translation: CASSLVASGRGWQFF.

In its sample, this clonotype was seen many times. The V gene is TRBV3-1, the J gene TRBJ2-1; D remains unclear. The CDR3 extends over 15 amino acids. Per the germline V gene, CDR1 is LGHDT and CDR2 is YNNKEL (reference sequence). The ends were cut back, 2 bases at V and 1 base at J, with 9 bases in the middle. This CDR3 is CASSQSSGSYNEQFF. Written as DNA, the CDR3 is TGTGCCAGCAGCCAAAGTTCCGGGTCCTACAATGAGCAGTTCTTC.

The CDR3 loop reads CASSSGTSGSLPYEQYF. CDR3 bases: TGCGCCAGCAGCTCCGGGACTAGCGGGAGCTTACCCTACGAGCAGTACTTC. The chain employs TRBV5-1 and TRBJ2-7, with 14 bases lining up with TRBD2. Germline-derived CDR1 and CDR2 are SGHRS and YFSETQ. The length of the CDR3 is 17 residues. V lost 3 bases to trimming and J lost 2 bases; unmatched junction nucleotides: 7.

This clonotype was detected a few times. This rearrangement joins TRBV7-9 to TRBJ1-4; D is possibly TRBD1 (5 bases). Germline V gene sequence: CDR1 SEHNR, CDR2 FQNEAQ (reference sequence). The CDR3 has 15 amino acids. Trimming stripped 1 base from V and 4 bases from J, with 10 bases between. The CDR3, as DNA: TGTGCCAGCAGCTTAGTGGACACCTATAATGAAAAACTGTTTTTT. Translation gives CASSLVDTYNEKLFF. The whole variable domain, remainder taken from reference TRBV7-9 and TRBJ1-4, is DTGVSQNPRHKITKRGQNVTFRCDPISEHNRLYWYRQTLGQGPEFLTYFQNEAQLEKSRLLSDRFSAERPKGSFSTLEIQRTEQGDSAMYLCASSLVDTYNEKLFFGSGTQLSVL.

The table lists this clonotype with a few counts. This chain uses TRBV12-3 or TRBV12-4 with TRBJ2-7; 9 bases align to TRBD2. The CDR3 length is 15 residues. V lost 2 bases and J lost 3; bases outside the gene matches: 5. CDR3 sequence: CASSLIAGGFYEQYF. The CDR3 region has the DNA TGTGCCAGCAGTTTAATTGCGGGAGGGTTCTACGAGCAGTACTTC.

The rearrangement joins TRBV7-6 to TRBJ2-5; TRBD1 matches 7 bases. There are 15 residues in the CDR3. Germline V gene sequence: CDR1 SGHVS, CDR2 FNYEAQ. J was trimmed by 7 bases and V by 1 base; bases with no gene match: 9. This CDR3 reads CASSLGGNPGGTQYF. The CDR3 DNA follows: TGTGCCAGCAGCTTAGGTGGAAACCCAGGGGGGACCCAGTACTTC.

The V call is TRBV5-1, the J call TRBJ1-1; no clear D. Per the germline V gene, CDR1 is SGHRS and CDR2 is YFSETQ. The CDR3 is made up of 15 amino acids. With 3 bases removed from V and 1 base from J, the gap between germline ends came to 13 bases. DNA for the CDR3: TGCGCCAGCAGCTGGGGAGGCGGAGGGAACACTGAAGCTTTCTTT. Translated, it gives CASSWGGGGNTEAFF. Full variable domain (remainder filled in from reference TRBV5-1 and TRBJ1-1): KAGVTQTPRYLIKTRGQQVTLSCSPISGHRSVSWYQQTPGQGLQFLFEYFSETQRNKGNFPGRFSGRQFSNSRSEMNVSTLELGDSALYLCASSWGGGGNTEAFFGQGTRLTVV.

The chain is built from TRBV12-3 or TRBV12-4 and TRBJ1-4, with TRBD1 matching 9 bases. This CDR3 contains 15 residues. Trimming took 6 bases from V and 4 from J; bases not matched to a gene: 6. As DNA, the CDR3 is TGTGCCAGCAGCTTTAACAGGGGGCTTAATGAAAAACTGTTTTTT. Translated, it gives CASSFNRGLNEKLFF.

This clonotype has a handful of counts. At one of its ends the junction is not consistent with the germline gene, which may arise from a read error. The chain recombines TRBV7-2 with TRBJ1-6; D ambiguous. The germline gives CDR1 SGHTA, CDR2 FQGNSA. The CDR3 consists of 15 residues. The CDR3 sequence is CASSLWSSYNSPLRF. The CDR3 DNA reads TGTGCCAGCAGCCTCTGGAGCTCCTATAATTCACCCCTCCGCTTT.

The V call is TRBV7-2, the J call TRBJ2-2, with TRBD1 identical over 7 bases. CDR1 and CDR2 (germline): SGHTA, FQGNSA. V was clipped by 5 bases and J by 6 bases; unmatched bases: 3. CDR3 length: 13 residues. The CDR3 DNA follows: TGTGCCAGCAGCACCACAGGGGCCGGGGAGCTGTTTTTT. It translates to CASSTTGAGELFF.

The rearrangement uses TRBV29-1 and TRBJ2-7, with TRBD1 identical over 8 bases. The CDR3 runs to 15 residues. The trim removed 1 base at V and 0 bases at J, leaving 5 bases unmatched. CDR1 is SQVTM and CDR2 is ANQGSEA in the germline V gene. CDR3 sequence (DNA): TGCAGCGTTGAAGGGACAGGGTCAAGCTCCTACGAGCAGTACTTC. It is translated as CSVEGTGSSSYEQYF.

The chain is built from TRBV29-1 and TRBJ1-1, with D uncertain. V was clipped by 8 bases and J by 1 base, with 14 bases between them. Germline V gene lookup returns CDR1 SQVTM and CDR2 ANQGSEA. The CDR3 totals 13 residues. CDR3 loop: CSPVGIGNTEAFF. CDR3 nucleotides: TGCAGCCCTGTGGGGATTGGGAACACTGAAGCTTTCTTT.

The V and J genes are TRBV11-1 and TRBJ2-7; unclear D gene. V shed 3 bases and J shed 5 bases, with 11 bases lying between them. The germline V gene encodes CDR1 SGHAT and CDR2 FQDESV (reference sequence). This CDR3 is built from 13 residues. CDR3 sequence: CASSLLFRDEQYF. In DNA, the CDR3 is TGTGCCAGCAGCTTGCTGTTCAGAGACGAGCAGTACTTC.